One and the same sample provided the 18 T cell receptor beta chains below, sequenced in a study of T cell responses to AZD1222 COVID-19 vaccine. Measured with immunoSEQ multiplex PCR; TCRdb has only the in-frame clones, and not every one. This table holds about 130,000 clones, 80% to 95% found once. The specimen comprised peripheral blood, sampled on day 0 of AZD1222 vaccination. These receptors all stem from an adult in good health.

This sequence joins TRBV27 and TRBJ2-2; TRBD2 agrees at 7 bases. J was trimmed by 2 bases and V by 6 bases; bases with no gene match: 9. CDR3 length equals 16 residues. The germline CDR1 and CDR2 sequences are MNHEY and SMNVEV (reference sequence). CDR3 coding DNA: TGTGCCAGCAGCTCGCTAGCGGCTATCAACACCGGGGAGCTGTTTTTT. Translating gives CASSSLAAINTGELFF.

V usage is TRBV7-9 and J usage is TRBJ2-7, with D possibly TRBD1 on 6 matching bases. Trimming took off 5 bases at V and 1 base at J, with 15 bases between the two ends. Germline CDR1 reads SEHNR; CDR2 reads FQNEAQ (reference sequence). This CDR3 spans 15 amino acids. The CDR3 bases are TGTGCCAGCAGCGACTCCGGGACACCTTCCTACGAGCAGTACTTC. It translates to CASSDSGTPSYEQYF.

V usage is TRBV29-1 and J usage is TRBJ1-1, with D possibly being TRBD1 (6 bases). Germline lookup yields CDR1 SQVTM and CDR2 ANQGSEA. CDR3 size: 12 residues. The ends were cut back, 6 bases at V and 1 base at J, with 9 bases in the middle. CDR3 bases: TGCAGCGTCGGACAGACGAACACTGAAGCTTTCTTT. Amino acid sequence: CSVGQTNTEAFF.

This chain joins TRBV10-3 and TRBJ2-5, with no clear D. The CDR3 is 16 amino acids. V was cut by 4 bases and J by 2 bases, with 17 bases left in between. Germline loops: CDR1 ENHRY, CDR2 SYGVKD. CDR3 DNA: TGTGCCATCAGTGGGCCTCGGTGGCGGCCACAAGAGACCCAGTACTTC. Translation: CAISGPRWRPQETQYF.

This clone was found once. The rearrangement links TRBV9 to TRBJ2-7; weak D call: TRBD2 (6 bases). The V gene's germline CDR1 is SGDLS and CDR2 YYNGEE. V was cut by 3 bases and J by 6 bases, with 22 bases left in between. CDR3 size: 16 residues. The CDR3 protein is CASSADTGTWKGEQYF. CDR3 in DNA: TGTGCCAGCAGCGCGGATACGGGGACTTGGAAGGGCGAGCAGTACTTC. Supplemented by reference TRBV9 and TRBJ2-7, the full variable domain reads DSGVTQTPKHLITATGQRVTLRCSPRSGDLSVYWYQQSLDQGLQFLIQYYNGEERAKGNILERFSAQQFPDLHSELNLSSLELGDSALYFCASSADTGTWKGEQYFGPGTRLTVT.

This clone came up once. The CDR3 loop is CASSLFRGAGGSRNPYEQYF. The CDR3 DNA reads as TGTGCCAGCAGCTTGTTCCGAGGGGCGGGAGGGTCCCGCAATCCCTACGAGCAGTACTTC. The rearrangement links TRBV5-8 to TRBJ2-7, with TRBD2 matching over 9 bases. After removal of 1 base from V and 2 bases from J, the junction contained 19 bases not matched to a gene. This CDR3 is built from 20 residues. Per germline, CDR1 SGHTS and CDR2 YDEGEE.

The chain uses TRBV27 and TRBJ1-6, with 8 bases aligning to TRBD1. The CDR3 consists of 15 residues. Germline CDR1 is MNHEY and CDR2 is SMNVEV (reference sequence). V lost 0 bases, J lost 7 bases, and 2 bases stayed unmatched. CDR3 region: CASSLSRDRNSPLHF. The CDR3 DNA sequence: TGTGCCAGCAGTTTATCCCGGGACAGGAATTCACCCCTCCACTTT.

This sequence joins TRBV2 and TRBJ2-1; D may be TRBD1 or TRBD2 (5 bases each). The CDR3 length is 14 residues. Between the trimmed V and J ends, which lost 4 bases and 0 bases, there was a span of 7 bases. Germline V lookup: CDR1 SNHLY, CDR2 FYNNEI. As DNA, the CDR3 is TGTGCCAGCAGTGGGGGGAGCTCCTACAATGAGCAGTTCTTC. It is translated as CASSGGSSYNEQFF.

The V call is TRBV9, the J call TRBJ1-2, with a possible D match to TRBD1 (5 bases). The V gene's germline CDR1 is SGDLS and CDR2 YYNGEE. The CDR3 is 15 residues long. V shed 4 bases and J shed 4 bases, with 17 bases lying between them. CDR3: CASSPGTPAFYGYTF. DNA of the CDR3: TGTGCCAGCAGCCCCGGGACTCCCGCCTTCTATGGCTACACCTTC.

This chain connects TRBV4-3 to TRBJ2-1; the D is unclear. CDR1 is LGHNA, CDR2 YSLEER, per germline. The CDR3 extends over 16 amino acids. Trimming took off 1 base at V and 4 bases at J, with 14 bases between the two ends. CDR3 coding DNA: TGCGCCAGCAGCCAAGCTCCAGCCCCTCTTTACAATGAGCAGTTCTTC. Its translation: CASSQAPAPLYNEQFF.

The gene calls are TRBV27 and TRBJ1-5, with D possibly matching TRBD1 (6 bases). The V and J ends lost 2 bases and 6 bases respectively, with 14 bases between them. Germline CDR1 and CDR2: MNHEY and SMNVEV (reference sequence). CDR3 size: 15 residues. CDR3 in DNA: TGTGCCAGCAGTTTAGAGGGCAGGGGTGCTCAGCCCCAGCATTTT. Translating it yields CASSLEGRGAQPQHF.

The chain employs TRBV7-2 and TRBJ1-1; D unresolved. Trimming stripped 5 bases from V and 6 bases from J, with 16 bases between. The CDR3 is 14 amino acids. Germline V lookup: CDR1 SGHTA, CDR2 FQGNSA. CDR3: CASSPPWVQSEAFF. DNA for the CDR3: TGTGCCAGCAGCCCTCCGTGGGTACAGTCTGAAGCTTTCTTT. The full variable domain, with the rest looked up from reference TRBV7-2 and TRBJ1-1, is GAGVSQSPSNKVTEKGKDVELRCDPISGHTALYWYRQSLGQGLEFLIYFQGNSAPDKSGLPSDRFSAERTGGSVSTLTIQRTQQEDSAVYLCASSPPWVQSEAFFGQGTRLTVV.

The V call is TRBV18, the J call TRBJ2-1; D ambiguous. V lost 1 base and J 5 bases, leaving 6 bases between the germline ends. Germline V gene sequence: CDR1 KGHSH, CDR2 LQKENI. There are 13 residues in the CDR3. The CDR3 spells CASSPLSNNEQFF. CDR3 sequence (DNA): TGTGCCAGCTCACCACTATCAAACAATGAGCAGTTCTTC.

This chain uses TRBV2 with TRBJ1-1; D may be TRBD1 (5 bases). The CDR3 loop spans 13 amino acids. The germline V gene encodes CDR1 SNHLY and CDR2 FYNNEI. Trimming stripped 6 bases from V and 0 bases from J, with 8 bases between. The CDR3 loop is CASRGEMNTEAFF. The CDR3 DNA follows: TGTGCCAGCAGGGGGGAGATGAACACTGAAGCTTTCTTT. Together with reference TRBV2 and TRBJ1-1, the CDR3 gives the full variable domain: EPEVTQTPSHQVTQMGQEVILRCVPISNHLYFYWYRQILGQKVEFLVSFYNNEISEKSEIFDDQFSVERPDGSNFTLKIRSTKLEDSAMYFCASRGEMNTEAFFGQGTRLTVV.

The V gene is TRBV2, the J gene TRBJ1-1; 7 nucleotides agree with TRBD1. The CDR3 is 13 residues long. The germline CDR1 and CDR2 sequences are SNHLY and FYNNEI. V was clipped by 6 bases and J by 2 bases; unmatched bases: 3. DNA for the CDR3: TGTGCCAGCAGGGGGGACAGTAACACTGAAGCTTTCTTT. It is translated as CASRGDSNTEAFF. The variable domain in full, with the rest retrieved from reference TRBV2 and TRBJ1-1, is EPEVTQTPSHQVTQMGQEVILRCVPISNHLYFYWYRQILGQKVEFLVSFYNNEISEKSEIFDDQFSVERPDGSNFTLKIRSTKLEDSAMYFCASRGDSNTEAFFGQGTRLTVV.

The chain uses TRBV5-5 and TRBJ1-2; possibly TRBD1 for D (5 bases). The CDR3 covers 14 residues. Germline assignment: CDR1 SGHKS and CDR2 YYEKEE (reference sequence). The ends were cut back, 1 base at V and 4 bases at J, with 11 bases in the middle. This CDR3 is CASSLTPGIYGYTF. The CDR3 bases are TGTGCCAGCAGCTTGACCCCAGGGATCTATGGCTACACCTTC.

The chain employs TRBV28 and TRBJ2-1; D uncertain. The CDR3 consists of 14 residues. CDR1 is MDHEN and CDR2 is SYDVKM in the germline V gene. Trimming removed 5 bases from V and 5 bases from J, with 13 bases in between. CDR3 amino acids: CASSRWVGHNEQFF. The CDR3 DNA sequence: TGTGCCAGCAGTCGTTGGGTAGGCCACAATGAGCAGTTCTTC.

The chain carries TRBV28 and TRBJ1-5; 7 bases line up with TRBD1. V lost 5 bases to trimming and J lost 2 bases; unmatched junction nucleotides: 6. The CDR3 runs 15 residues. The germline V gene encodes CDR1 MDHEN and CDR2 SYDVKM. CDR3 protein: CASSQDREGNQPQHF. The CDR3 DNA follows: TGTGCCAGCAGTCAAGACAGGGAGGGCAATCAGCCCCAGCATTTT.